A selection of T cell receptor beta chains follows, all from one sample in a study of T cell responses to AZD1222 COVID-19 vaccine. Data came from immunoSEQ multiplex PCR; TCRdb stores just in-frame clones and leaves some out. The sample consists of roughly 150,000 clones, roughly 92% of them appearing once. The sequenced sample was peripheral blood, obtained 28 days after the second AZD1222 dose. The receptor set was obtained from an adult who received the AZD1222 COVID-19 vaccine. The CDR3 runs from the conserved cysteine through the conserved F or W. Fields, in order: D gene, V gene, J gene, clone size, CDR3 DNA, CDR3 protein. D genes are given only for firm matches. Clone size, where shown, is once, few, many, or a class for clones that have expanded.

d_call: TRBD2; v_call: TRBV9; j_call: TRBJ2-1; clone_size: few; cdr3_nt: TGTGCCAGCAGCCCGCTGGAGGGGTCAGGGACTAGCGGGAGGGTGAACAATGAGCAGTTCTTC; cdr3_aa: CASSPLEGSGTSGRVNNEQFF
d_call: .; v_call: TRBV20-1; j_call: TRBJ1-4; clone_size: .; cdr3_nt: TGCAGTGCTAGTAGGGAGGGTGGTGAAAAACTGTTTTTT; cdr3_aa: CSASREGGEKLFF
d_call: TRBD1; v_call: TRBV14; j_call: TRBJ1-1; clone_size: many; cdr3_nt: TGTGCCAGCAGCCCCACAGGGGACTACACTGAAGCTTTCTTT; cdr3_aa: CASSPTGDYTEAFF
d_call: .; v_call: TRBV9; j_call: TRBJ1-1; clone_size: .; cdr3_nt: TGTGCCAGCAGCCCCACTTTTGAACCTAACACTGAAGCTTTCTTT; cdr3_aa: CASSPTFEPNTEAFF
d_call: .; v_call: TRBV11-2; j_call: TRBJ2-1; clone_size: .; cdr3_nt: TGTGCCAGCAGCCCCGACAGAAACAATGAGCAGTTCTTC; cdr3_aa: CASSPDRNNEQFF
d_call: TRBD1; v_call: TRBV6-6; j_call: TRBJ2-7; clone_size: .; cdr3_nt: TGTGCCAGCAGACCAGACAGGGGCGCCTACGAGCAGTACTTC; cdr3_aa: CASRPDRGAYEQYF
d_call: TRBD1; v_call: TRBV12-3/TRBV12-4; j_call: TRBJ2-7; clone_size: .; cdr3_nt: TGTGCCAGCAGCACAGGACAGGGCTACGAGCAGTACTTC; cdr3_aa: CASSTGQGYEQYF
d_call: TRBD1; v_call: TRBV5-1; j_call: TRBJ1-2; clone_size: .; cdr3_nt: TGCGCCAGCAGCTTTTGGGCAGGGCCGACCGGGACAGGGGGCGGTAATGGCTACACCTTC; cdr3_aa: CASSFWAGPTGTGGGNGYTF
d_call: .; v_call: TRBV3-1/TRBV3-2; j_call: TRBJ2-3; clone_size: .; cdr3_nt: TGTGCCAGCAGCCAAGGGCTCCGGGGTAGCACAGATACGCAGTATTTT; cdr3_aa: CASSQGLRGSTDTQYF
d_call: .; v_call: TRBV11-2; j_call: TRBJ2-3; clone_size: .; cdr3_nt: TGTGCCAGCAGCTCCAGAAGAACAGATACGCAGTATTTT; cdr3_aa: CASSSRRTDTQYF
d_call: TRBD2; v_call: TRBV11-2; j_call: TRBJ2-7; clone_size: .; cdr3_nt: TGTGCCAGCAGCTTAGATCGTCGGCTAGCGGGGACCTACGAGCAGTACTTC; cdr3_aa: CASSLDRRLAGTYEQYF
d_call: .; v_call: TRBV15; j_call: TRBJ2-7; clone_size: .; cdr3_nt: TGTGCCACCAGCAGGGAGACCCACGGGACCTACGAGCAGTACTTC; cdr3_aa: CATSRETHGTYEQYF
d_call: TRBD1; v_call: TRBV7-2; j_call: TRBJ1-2; clone_size: .; cdr3_nt: TGTGCCAGCAGTCACCCTACAGGGGGAAACTATGGCTACACCTTC; cdr3_aa: CASSHPTGGNYGYTF
d_call: .; v_call: TRBV2; j_call: TRBJ1-1; clone_size: .; cdr3_nt: TGTGCCAGCAGGCTCAACACTGAAGCTTTCTTT; cdr3_aa: CASRLNTEAFF
d_call: .; v_call: TRBV27; j_call: TRBJ2-3; clone_size: few; cdr3_nt: TGTGCCAGCAGTTTCGGTGGGGCCAGCACAGATACGCAGTATTTT; cdr3_aa: CASSFGGASTDTQYF
d_call: TRBD1; v_call: TRBV5-1; j_call: TRBJ1-2; clone_size: few; cdr3_nt: TGCGCCAGCAGCCCGGACAGGCCAGTCGGGGGCTACACCTTC; cdr3_aa: CASSPDRPVGGYTF
d_call: .; v_call: TRBV27; j_call: TRBJ2-5; clone_size: .; cdr3_nt: TGTGCCAGCAGTTTATTCGGGGGCCAAGAGACCCAGTACTTC; cdr3_aa: CASSLFGGQETQYF